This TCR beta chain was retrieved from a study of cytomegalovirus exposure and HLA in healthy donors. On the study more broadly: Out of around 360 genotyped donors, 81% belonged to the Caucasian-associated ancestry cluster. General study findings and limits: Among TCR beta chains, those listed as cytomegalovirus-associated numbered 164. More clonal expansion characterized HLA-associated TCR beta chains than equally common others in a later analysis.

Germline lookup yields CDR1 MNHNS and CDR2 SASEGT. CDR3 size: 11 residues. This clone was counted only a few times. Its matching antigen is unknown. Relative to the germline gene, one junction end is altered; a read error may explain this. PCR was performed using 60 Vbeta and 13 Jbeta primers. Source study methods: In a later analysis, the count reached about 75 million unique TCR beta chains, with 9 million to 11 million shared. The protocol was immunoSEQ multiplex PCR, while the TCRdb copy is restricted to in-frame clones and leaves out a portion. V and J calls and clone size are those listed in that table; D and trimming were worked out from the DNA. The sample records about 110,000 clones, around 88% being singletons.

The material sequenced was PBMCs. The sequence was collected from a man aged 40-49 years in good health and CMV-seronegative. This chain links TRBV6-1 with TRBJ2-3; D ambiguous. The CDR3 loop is CASRSGEWIDF. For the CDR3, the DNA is TGTGCCAGCAGGTCAGGTGAGTGGATAGATTTT.